The 8 T cell receptor beta chains reported below all come from one sample, sequenced in a study of blood T cell repertoires in COVID-19 (dated by TCRdb to the early 2020s). Library creation used the immunoSEQ multiplex PCR assay. Sourced from immuneACCESS, this table was stored by TCRdb with only in-frame sequences that have V and J called. A share of the clones is absent; for the studies checked, an unresolved V gene accounts for under half, and the remainder has no known explanation. The sample yields just over 250,000 clones; roughly 86% were counted once. The ten largest clones capture about 10% of the sample. The specimen sequenced was peripheral blood. The receptors shown here come from a man aged 35 to 55 who had recovered from COVID-19.

The chain joins TRBV5-1 to TRBJ1-2; 8 nucleotides agree with TRBD1. CDR1 is SGHRS, CDR2 YFSETQ, per germline. The CDR3 is made up of 15 amino acids. J was trimmed by 4 bases and V by 0 bases; bases with no gene match: 5. In DNA form, the CDR3 reads TGCGCCAGCAGCTTGGTGTCAGGGGGCGCCTATGGCTACACCTTC. Protein sequence: CASSLVSGGAYGYTF.

This clone has just one count. The rearrangement uses TRBV7-8 and TRBJ1-1, with D hard to call. Germline CDR1 reads SGHVS; CDR2 reads FQNEAQ. The CDR3 has 15 residues. The V end was cut by 1 base, the J end by 0 bases, with 9 bases between. This CDR3 reads CASSLVPSLNTEAFF. CDR3 nucleotide sequence: TGTGCCAGCAGCTTAGTTCCGTCCCTGAACACTGAAGCTTTCTTT.

This clone appeared a single time. This sequence joins TRBV4-1 and TRBJ2-3, with 7 positions matching TRBD2. The CDR3 loop spans 15 amino acids. CDR1 and CDR2 (germline): MGHRA, YSYEKL. Unmatched junction bases numbered 9, after V lost 7 bases and J lost 2 bases. The CDR3 is CASTPGDYTTDTQYF. CDR3 nucleotide sequence: TGCGCCAGCACGCCCGGGGACTACACCACAGATACGCAGTATTTT.

The chain employs TRBV29-1 and TRBJ2-5; 7 bases fit TRBD2. The CDR3 consists of 14 residues. Trimming took 3 bases from V and 0 from J; bases not matched to a gene: 4. Germline V gene sequence: CDR1 SQVTM, CDR2 ANQGSEA. CDR3 nucleotides: TGCAGCGTTGACGGGCTAGCGGACCAAGAGACCCAGTACTTC. Its translation is CSVDGLADQETQYF.

The chain couples TRBV3-1 (or the pseudogene TRBV3-2) to TRBJ2-2; D unresolved. This CDR3 comprises 15 residues. The germline V gene has CDR1 LGHDT and CDR2 YNNKEL (reference sequence). V gave up 1 base and J gave up 1 base, with 7 bases separating them. The CDR3 DNA sequence: TGTGCCAGCAGCCAAGTAGTAGTGAACACCGGGGAGCTGTTTTTT. Encoded protein: CASSQVVVNTGELFF.

In DNA, the CDR3 is TGCGCCAGCAGCTTGGACGGTCGTTATGGCTACACCTTC. Amino acids: CASSLDGRYGYTF. This chain joins TRBV5-1 and TRBJ1-2; no clear D. CDR3 length: 13 amino acids. CDR1 SGHRS and CDR2 YFSETQ come from the germline V gene. With 0 bases removed from V and 5 bases from J, the gap between germline ends came to 8 bases.

The chain employs TRBV2 and TRBJ1-2; 9 bases are a match to TRBD1. The CDR3 is 13 residues long. Germline CDR1 reads SNHLY; CDR2 reads FYNNEI. The junction had 7 bases not matched to a gene; V was cut back by 10 bases and J by 4 bases. The CDR3 coding sequence is TGTGCCACCATGGACAGGGGAATCTATGGCTACACCTTC. It is translated as CATMDRGIYGYTF. The full variable domain, rest sourced from reference TRBV2 and TRBJ1-2, is EPEVTQTPSHQVTQMGQEVILRCVPISNHLYFYWYRQILGQKVEFLVSFYNNEISEKSEIFDDQFSVERPDGSNFTLKIRSTKLEDSAMYFCATMDRGIYGYTFGSGTRLTVV.

V is TRBV30 and J is TRBJ2-3, with D maybe TRBD2 (6 bases). The germline gives CDR1 GTSNPN, CDR2 SVGIG (reference sequence). This CDR3 spans 15 amino acids. V dropped 2 bases and J dropped 5 bases, with 17 bases sitting between them. Here the CDR3 DNA reads TGTGCCTGGAGTAAGGAGGGAGGTAAAGGAGATACGCAGTATTTT. Residues: CAWSKEGGKGDTQYF.